Sequencing of this T cell receptor (beta chain) was carried out in a study of blood T cell repertoires in COVID-19. Study information: COVID-19 samples from acute and convalescent phases originated in the United States, Italy and Spain. PBMCs, B-cell-depleted T cells, or T cells provided the cDNA or gDNA that made up the material.

How the authors handled the data: Reference gene primer amplification gave estimated nucleated cell counts. Method: immunoSEQ multiplex PCR; TCRdb's copy keeps in-frame clones and lacks some. The DNA gave D and trimming, while V, J and clone size come from that table. This table holds fewer than 250,000 clones, about four fifths found once. The V gene's germline CDR1 is SGHTA and CDR2 FQGNSA. V lost 5 bases, J lost 0 bases, and 9 bases stayed unmatched. The CDR3 loop spans 17 amino acids. Sequenced: peripheral blood. V usage is TRBV7-2 and J usage is TRBJ2-2, with 7 bases identical to TRBD2. The source of this sequence is a woman between 65 and 79 years old with active or convalescent COVID-19. The CDR3 protein is CASSGEGGLANTGELFF. The CDR3 DNA reads TGTGCCAGCAGCGGGGAGGGAGGGTTGGCGAACACCGGGGAGCTGTTTTTT.